These 5 T cell receptor beta chains were all obtained from the same sample, sequenced in a study of T cell repertoires in ileal Crohn's disease. TCRdb keeps only in-frame clones here, not all; method: immunoSEQ multiplex PCR. The sample lists approximately 4,100 clones, 60% to 80% occurring once. Specimen: ileal tissue. The receptors shown here come from an adult with Crohn's disease.

This chain uses TRBV2 with TRBJ2-1; TRBD2 aligns across 14 bases. The CDR3 spans 18 residues. V trimming: 6 bases; J trimming: 0 bases; junction bases outside the gene matches: 7. Germline V gene lookup returns CDR1 SNHLY and CDR2 FYNNEI. The CDR3 here is CASSGLAGGMSSYNEQFF. CDR3 DNA sequence: TGTGCCAGCAGCGGACTAGCGGGGGGTATGAGCTCCTACAATGAGCAGTTCTTC.

The gene calls are TRBV18 and TRBJ1-3; weak D call: TRBD1 (6 bases). V lost 3 bases and J lost 4, with 13 bases in between. Germline V CDR1 and CDR2: KGHSH, LQKENI. This CDR3 is 15 amino acids long. The CDR3 here is CASSPTGPVGNTIYF. The CDR3 DNA follows: TGTGCCAGCTCACCTACAGGGCCCGTCGGAAACACCATATATTTT.

This clone has only one observation. The rearrangement joins TRBV20-1 to TRBJ1-2; D gene ambiguous. This CDR3 is built from 11 residues. The V gene's germline CDR1 is DFQATT and CDR2 SNEGSKA (reference sequence). V lost 0 bases and J lost 7, with 6 bases in between. In nucleotides, the CDR3 is TGCAGTGCTAGAGATCGGGGTGGCTACACCTTC. Encoded protein: CSARDRGGYTF.

The chain couples TRBV7-8 to TRBJ1-5; 8 nucleotides align to TRBD1. Trimming took 5 bases from V and 9 from J; bases not matched to a gene: 9. The CDR3 runs to 14 residues. Germline V gene data show CDR1 as SGHVS and CDR2 as FQNEAQ. CDR3 protein: CASSPRTGNGPQHF. CDR3 DNA: TGTGCCAGCAGCCCGCGGACAGGGAATGGGCCCCAGCATTTT.

This clone was counted a single time. V and J are TRBV6-1 and TRBJ2-1; TRBD2 aligns across 7 bases. The length of the CDR3 is 15 residues. J was trimmed by 0 bases and V by 3 bases; bases with no gene match: 2. CDR1 is MNHNS, CDR2 SASEGT, per germline. For the CDR3, the DNA is TGTGCCAGCAGTGATGGCGGGAGCTCCTACAATGAGCAGTTCTTC. Amino acids: CASSDGGSSYNEQFF.